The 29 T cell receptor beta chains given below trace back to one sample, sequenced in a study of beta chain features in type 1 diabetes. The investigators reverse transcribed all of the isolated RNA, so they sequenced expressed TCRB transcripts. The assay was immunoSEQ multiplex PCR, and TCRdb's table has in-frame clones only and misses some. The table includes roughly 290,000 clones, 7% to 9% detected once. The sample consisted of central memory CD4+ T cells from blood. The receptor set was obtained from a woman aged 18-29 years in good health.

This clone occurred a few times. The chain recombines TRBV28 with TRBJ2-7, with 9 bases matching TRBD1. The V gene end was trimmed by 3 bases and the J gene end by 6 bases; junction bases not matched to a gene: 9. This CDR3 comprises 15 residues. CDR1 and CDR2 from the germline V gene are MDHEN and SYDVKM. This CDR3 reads CASSFSGTGRSEQYV. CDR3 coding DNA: TGTGCCAGCAGTTTTTCCGGGACAGGGCGAAGCGAGCAGTACGTC.

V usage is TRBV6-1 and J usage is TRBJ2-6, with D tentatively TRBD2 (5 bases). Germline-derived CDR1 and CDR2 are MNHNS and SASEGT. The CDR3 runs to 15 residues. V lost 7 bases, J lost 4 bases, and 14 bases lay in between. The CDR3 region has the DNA TGTGCCAGCAAAGTACGGGGTTCCGGGGCCAACGTCCTGACTTTC. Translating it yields CASKVRGSGANVLTF.

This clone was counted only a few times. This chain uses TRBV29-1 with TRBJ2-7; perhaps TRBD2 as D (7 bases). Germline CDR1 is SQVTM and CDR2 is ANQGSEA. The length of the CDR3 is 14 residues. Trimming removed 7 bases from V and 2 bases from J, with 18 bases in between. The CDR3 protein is CSGPRGAGTYEQYF. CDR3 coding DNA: TGCAGCGGTCCCCGGGGGGCAGGGACCTACGAGCAGTACTTC.

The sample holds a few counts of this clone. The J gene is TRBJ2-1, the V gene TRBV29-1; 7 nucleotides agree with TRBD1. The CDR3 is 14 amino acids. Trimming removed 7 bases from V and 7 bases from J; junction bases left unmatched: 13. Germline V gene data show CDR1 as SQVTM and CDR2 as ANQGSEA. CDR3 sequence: CSAATGQTSNEQFF. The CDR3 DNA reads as TGCAGCGCCGCCACGGGACAGACTTCTAATGAGCAGTTCTTC.

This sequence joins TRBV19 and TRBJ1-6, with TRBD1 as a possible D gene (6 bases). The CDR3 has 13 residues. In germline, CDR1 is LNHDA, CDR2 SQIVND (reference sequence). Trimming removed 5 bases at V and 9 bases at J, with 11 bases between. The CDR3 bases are TGTGCCAGTAGTCCCTGGGGGGCTTCACCCCTCCACTTT. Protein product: CASSPWGASPLHF.

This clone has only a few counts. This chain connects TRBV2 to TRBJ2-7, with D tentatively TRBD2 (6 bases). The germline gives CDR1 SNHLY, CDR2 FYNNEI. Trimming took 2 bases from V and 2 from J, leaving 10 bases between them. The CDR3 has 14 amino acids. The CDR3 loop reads CASSEMRGAYEQYF. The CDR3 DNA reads TGTGCCAGCAGTGAAATGCGGGGCGCCTACGAGCAGTACTTC. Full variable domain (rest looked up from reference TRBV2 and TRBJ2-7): EPEVTQTPSHQVTQMGQEVILRCVPISNHLYFYWYRQILGQKVEFLVSFYNNEISEKSEIFDDQFSVERPDGSNFTLKIRSTKLEDSAMYFCASSEMRGAYEQYFGPGTRLTVT.

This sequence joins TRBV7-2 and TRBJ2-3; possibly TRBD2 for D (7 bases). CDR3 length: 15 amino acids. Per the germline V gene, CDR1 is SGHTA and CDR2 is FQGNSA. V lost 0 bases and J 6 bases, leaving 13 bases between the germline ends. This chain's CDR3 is CASSLAGGPGDTQYF. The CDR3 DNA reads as TGTGCCAGCAGCTTAGCGGGGGGGCCGGGGGATACGCAGTATTTT.

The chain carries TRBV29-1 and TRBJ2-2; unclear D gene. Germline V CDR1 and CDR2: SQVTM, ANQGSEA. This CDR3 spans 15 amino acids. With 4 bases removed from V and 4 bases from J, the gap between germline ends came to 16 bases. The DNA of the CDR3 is TGCAGCGTTGTTGCTTTGATTGGGTTCACCGGGGAGCTGTTTTTT. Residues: CSVVALIGFTGELFF.

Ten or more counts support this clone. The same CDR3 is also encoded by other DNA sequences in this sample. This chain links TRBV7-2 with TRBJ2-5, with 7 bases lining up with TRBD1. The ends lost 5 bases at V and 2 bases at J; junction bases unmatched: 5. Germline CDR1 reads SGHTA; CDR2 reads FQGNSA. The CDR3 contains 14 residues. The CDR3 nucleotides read TGTGCCAGCAGCCCGGGACAGCGTCAAGAGACCCAGTACTTC. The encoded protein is CASSPGQRQETQYF.

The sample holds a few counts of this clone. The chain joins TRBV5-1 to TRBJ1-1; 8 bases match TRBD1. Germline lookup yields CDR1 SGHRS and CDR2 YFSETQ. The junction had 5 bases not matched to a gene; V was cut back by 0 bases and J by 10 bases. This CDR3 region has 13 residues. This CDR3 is CASSLDPTGVAFF. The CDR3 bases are TGCGCCAGCAGCTTGGACCCGACAGGGGTAGCTTTCTTT.

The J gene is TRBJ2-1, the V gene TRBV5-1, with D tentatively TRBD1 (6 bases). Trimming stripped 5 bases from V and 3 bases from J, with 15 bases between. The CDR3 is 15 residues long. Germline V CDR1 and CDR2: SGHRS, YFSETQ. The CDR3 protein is CASRVDRLLYNEQFF. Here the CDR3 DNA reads TGCGCCAGCAGGGTCGACAGGCTCCTCTACAATGAGCAGTTCTTC.

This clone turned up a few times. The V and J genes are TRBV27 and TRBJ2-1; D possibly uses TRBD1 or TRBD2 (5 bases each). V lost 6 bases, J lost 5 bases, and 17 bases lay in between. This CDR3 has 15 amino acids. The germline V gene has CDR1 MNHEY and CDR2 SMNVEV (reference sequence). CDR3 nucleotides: TGTGCCAGCAGGCCGGGACGAAGAGGGGACAATGAGCAGTTCTTC. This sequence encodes CASRPGRRGDNEQFF.

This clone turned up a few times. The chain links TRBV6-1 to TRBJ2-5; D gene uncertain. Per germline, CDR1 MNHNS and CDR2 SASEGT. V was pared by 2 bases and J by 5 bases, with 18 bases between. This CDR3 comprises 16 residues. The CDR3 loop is CASSELRSTFGETQYF. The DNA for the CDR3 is TGTGCCAGCAGTGAACTCCGGTCTACCTTTGGGGAGACCCAGTACTTC.

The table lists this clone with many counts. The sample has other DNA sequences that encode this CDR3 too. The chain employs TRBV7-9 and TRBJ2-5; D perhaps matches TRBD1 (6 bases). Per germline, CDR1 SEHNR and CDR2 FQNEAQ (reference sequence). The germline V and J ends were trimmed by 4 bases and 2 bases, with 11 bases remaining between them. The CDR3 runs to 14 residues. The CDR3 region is CASSSQGRQETQYF. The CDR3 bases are TGTGCCAGCAGCTCACAGGGACGTCAAGAGACCCAGTACTTC.

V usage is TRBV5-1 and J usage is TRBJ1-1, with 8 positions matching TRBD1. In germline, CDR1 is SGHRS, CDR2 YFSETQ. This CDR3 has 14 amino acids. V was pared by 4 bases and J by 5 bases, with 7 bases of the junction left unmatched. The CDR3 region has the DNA TGCGCCAGCAGCCCACAGGGGGGTGAGACTGAAGCTTTCTTT. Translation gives CASSPQGGETEAFF.

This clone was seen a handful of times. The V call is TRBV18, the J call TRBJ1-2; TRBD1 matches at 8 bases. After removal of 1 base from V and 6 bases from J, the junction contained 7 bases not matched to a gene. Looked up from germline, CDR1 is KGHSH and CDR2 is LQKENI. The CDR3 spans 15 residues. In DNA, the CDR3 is TGTGCCAGCTCACCACGACAGGGGCAGGGTGATGGCTACACCTTC. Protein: CASSPRQGQGDGYTF. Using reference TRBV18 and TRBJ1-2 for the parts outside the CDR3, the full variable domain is NAGVMQNPRHLVRRRGQEARLRCSPMKGHSHVYWYRQLPEEGLKFMVYLQKENIIDESGMPKERFSAEFPKEGPSILRIQQVVRGDSAAYFCASSPRQGQGDGYTFGSGTRLTVV.

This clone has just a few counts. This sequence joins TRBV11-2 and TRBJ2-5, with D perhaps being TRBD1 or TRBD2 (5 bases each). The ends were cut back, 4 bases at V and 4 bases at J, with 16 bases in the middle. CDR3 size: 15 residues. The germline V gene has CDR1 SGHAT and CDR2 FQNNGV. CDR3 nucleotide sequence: TGTGCCAGCAGCTCTTCATTTCCGGGACGAGAGACCCAGTACTTC. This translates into CASSSSFPGRETQYF.

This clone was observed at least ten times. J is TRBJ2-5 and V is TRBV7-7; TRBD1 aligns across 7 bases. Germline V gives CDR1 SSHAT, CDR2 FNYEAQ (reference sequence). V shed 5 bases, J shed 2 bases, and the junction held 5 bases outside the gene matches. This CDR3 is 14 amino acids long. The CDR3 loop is CASSLSTGQETQYF. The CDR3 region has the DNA TGTGCCAGCAGCCTGTCGACAGGGCAAGAGACCCAGTACTTC.

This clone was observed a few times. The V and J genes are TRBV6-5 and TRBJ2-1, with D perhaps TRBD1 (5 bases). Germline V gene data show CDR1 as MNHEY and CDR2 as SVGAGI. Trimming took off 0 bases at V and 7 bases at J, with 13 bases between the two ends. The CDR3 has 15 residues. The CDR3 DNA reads TGTGCCAGCAGTTACTCGAATGCCAGGGTGAATGAGCAGTTCTTC. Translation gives CASSYSNARVNEQFF.

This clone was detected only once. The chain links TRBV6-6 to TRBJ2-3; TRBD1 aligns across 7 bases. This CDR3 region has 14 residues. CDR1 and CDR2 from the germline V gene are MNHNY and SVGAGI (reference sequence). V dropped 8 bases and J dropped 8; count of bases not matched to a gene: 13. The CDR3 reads CASGLTGSSGTQYF. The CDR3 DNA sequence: TGTGCCAGCGGTTTGACAGGGAGTTCTGGTACGCAGTATTTT.

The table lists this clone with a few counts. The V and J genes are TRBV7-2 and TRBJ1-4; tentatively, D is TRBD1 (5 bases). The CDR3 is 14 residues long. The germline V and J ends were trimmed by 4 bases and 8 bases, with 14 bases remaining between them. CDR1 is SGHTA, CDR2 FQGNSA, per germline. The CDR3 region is CASSSAGTQEKLFF. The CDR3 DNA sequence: TGTGCCAGCAGCTCGGCCGGGACGCAGGAAAAACTGTTTTTT.

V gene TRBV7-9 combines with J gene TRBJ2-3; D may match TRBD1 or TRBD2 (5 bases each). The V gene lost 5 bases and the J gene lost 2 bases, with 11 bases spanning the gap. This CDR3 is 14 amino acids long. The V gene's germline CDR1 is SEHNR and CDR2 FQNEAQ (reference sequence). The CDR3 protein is CASSRDGATDTQYF. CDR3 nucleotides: TGTGCCAGCAGCCGGGACGGTGCCACAGATACGCAGTATTTT. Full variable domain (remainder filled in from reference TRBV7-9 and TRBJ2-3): DTGVSQNPRHKITKRGQNVTFRCDPISEHNRLYWYRQTLGQGPEFLTYFQNEAQLEKSRLLSDRFSAERPKGSFSTLEIQRTEQGDSAMYLCASSRDGATDTQYFGPGTRLTVL.

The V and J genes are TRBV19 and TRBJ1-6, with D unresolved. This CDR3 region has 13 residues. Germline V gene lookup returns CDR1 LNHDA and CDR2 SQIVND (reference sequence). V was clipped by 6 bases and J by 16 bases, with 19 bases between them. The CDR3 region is CASSPVYGGGLHF. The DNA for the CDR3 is TGTGCCAGTAGCCCAGTATATGGAGGCGGTCTCCACTTT.

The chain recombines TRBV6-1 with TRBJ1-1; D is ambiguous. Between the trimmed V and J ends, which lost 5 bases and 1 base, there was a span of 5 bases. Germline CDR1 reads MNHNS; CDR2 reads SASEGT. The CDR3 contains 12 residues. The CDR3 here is CASSPENTEAFF. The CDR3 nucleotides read TGTGCCAGCAGTCCAGAGAACACTGAAGCTTTCTTT.

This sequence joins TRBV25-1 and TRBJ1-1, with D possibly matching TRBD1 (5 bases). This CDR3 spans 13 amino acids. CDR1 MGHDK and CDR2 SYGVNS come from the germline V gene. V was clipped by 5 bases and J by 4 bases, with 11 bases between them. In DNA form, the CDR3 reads TGTGCCAGCAGTAGGGGAGTCGGCACTGAAGCTTTCTTT. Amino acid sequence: CASSRGVGTEAFF.

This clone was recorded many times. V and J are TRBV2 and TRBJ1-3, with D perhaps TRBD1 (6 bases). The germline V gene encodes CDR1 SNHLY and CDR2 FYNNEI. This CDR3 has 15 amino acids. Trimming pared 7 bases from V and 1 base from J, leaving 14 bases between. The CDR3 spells CASILQGGSGNTIYF. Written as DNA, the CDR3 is TGTGCCAGCATCTTACAGGGAGGTTCTGGAAACACCATATATTTT.

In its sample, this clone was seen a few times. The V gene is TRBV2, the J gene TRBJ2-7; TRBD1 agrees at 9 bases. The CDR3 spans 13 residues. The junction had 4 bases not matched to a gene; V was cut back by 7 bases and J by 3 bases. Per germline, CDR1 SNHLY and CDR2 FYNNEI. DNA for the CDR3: TGTGCCAGCATGGGACAGGGCCTCTACGAGCAGTACGTC. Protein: CASMGQGLYEQYV.

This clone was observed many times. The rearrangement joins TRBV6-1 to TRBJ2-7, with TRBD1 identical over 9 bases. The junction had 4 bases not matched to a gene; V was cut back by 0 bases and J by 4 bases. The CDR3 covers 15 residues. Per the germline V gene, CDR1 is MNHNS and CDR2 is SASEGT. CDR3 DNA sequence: TGTGCCAGCAGTGAAGCTACAGGGGGCAGGTACGAGCAGTACGTC. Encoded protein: CASSEATGGRYEQYV.

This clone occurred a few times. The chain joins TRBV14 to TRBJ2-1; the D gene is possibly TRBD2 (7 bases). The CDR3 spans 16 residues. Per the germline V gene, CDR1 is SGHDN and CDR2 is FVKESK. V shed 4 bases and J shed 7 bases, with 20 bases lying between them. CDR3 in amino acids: CASSPWGAGARNEQFF. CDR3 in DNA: TGTGCCAGCAGCCCATGGGGGGCGGGAGCTCGGAATGAGCAGTTCTTC.